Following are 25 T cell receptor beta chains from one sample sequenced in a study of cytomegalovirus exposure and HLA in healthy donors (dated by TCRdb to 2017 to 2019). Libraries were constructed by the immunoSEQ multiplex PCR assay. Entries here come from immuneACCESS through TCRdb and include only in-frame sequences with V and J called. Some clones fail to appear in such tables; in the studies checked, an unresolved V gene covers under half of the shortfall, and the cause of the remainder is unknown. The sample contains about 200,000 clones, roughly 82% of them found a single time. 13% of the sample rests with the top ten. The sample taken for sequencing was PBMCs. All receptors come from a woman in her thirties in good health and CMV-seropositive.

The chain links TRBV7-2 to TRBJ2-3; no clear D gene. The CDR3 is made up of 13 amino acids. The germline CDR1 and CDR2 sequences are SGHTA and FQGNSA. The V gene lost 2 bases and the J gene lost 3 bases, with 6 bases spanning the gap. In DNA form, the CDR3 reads TGTGCCAGCAGCTTAACAGCTACAGATACGCAGTATTTT. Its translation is CASSLTATDTQYF.

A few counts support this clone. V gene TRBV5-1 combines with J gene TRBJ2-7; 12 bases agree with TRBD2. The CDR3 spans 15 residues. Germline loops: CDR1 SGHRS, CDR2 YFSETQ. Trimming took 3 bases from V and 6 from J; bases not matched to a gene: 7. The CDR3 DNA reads TGCGCCAGCAGCTCGAGGACTAGCGGGGTCCTCGAGCAGTACTTC. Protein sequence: CASSSRTSGVLEQYF.

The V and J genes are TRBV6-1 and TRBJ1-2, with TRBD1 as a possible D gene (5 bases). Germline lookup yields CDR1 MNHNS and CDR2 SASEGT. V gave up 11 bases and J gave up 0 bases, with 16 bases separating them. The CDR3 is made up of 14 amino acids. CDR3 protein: CASEVDRSNYGYTF. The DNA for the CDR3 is TGTGCCTCAGAGGTTGACAGATCTAACTATGGCTACACCTTC.

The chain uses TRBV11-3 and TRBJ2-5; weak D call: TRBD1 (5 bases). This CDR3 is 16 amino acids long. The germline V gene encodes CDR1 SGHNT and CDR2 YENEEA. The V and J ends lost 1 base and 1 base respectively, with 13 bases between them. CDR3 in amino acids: CASSLGNSGPQETQYF. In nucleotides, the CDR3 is TGTGCCAGCAGCTTAGGAAACTCAGGGCCCCAAGAGACCCAGTACTTC.

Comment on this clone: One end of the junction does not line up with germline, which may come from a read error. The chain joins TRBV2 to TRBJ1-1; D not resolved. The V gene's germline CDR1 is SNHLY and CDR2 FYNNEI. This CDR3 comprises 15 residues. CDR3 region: CASSTQAASNSEAFF. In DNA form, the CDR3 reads TGTGCCAGCAGTACCCAAGCTGCCTCGAACAGTGAAGCTTTCTTT.

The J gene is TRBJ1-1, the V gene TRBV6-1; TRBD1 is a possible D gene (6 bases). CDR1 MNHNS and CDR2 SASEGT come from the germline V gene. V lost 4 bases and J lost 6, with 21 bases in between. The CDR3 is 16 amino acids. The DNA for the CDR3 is TGTGCCAGCAGTGCGGCAGGGGACGTTGCTGACGCTGAAGCTTTCTTT. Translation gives CASSAAGDVADAEAFF.

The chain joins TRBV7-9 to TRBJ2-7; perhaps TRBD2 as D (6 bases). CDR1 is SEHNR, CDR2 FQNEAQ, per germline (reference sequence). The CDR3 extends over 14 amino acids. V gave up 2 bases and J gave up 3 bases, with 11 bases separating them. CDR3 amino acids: CASSLPGEHYEQYF. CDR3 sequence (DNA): TGTGCCAGCAGCTTACCGGGGGAACACTACGAGCAGTACTTC.

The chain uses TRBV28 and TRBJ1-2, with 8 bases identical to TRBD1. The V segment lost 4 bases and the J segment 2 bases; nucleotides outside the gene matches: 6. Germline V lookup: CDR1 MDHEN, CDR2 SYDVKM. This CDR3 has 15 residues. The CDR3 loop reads CASSSHRGGNYGYTF. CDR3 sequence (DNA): TGTGCCAGCAGTTCACACAGGGGGGGCAACTATGGCTACACCTTC.

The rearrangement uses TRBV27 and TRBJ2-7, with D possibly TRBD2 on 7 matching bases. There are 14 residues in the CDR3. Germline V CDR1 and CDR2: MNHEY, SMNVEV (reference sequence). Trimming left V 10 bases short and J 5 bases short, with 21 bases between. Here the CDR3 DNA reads TGTGCCACCTCGCGGGAGCAGGGGATCAACGAGCAGTACTTC. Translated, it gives CATSREQGINEQYF.

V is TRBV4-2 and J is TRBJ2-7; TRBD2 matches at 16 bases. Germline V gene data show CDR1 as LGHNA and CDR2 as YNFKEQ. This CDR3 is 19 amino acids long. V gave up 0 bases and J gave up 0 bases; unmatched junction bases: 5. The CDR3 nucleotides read TGTGCCAGCAGCCAAGATCCGGGACTAGCGGGGGGGGACTCCTACGAGCAGTACTTC. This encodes CASSQDPGLAGGDSYEQYF.

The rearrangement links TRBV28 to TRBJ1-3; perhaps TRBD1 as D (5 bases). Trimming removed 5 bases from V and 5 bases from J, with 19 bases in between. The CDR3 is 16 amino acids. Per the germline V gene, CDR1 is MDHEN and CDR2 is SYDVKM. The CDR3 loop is CASSPVWAGGRNTIYF. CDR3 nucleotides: TGTGCCAGCAGTCCCGTATGGGCGGGGGGTCGAAACACCATATATTTT.

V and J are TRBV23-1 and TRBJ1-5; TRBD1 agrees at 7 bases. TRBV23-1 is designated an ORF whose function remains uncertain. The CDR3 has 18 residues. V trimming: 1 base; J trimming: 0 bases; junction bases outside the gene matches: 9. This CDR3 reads CASSQYSGTVYSNQPQHF. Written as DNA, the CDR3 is TGCGCCAGCAGTCAATATTCCGGGACAGTGTATAGCAATCAGCCCCAGCATTTT.

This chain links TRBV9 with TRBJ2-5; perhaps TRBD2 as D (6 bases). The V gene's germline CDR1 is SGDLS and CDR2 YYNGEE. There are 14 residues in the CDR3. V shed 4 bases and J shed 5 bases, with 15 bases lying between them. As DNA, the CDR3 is TGTGCCAGCAGCCGAAGACTAGATGGGGAGACCCAGTACTTC. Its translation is CASSRRLDGETQYF.

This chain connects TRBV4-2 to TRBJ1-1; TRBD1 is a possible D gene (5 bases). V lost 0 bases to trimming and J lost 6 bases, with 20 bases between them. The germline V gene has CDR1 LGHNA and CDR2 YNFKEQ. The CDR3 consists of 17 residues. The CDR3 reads CASSQDPTLGVFSEAFF. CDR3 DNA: TGTGCCAGCAGCCAAGATCCCACCCTAGGGGTTTTTTCTGAAGCTTTCTTT.

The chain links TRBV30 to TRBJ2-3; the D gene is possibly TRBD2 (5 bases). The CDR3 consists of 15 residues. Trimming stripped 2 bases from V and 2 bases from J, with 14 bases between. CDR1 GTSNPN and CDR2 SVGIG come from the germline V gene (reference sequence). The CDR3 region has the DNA TGTGCCTGGAGTCGCGCAAGCGGCGACACAGATACGCAGTATTTT. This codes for CAWSRASGDTDTQYF.

CDR3 loop: CASQRLVYNEQFF. CDR3 sequence (DNA): TGTGCCAGCCAGCGACTCGTCTACAATGAGCAGTTCTTC. The chain has TRBV2 and TRBJ2-1; D ambiguous. The V gene lost 8 bases and the J gene lost 3 bases, with 11 bases spanning the gap. The CDR3 is 13 residues long. The germline gives CDR1 SNHLY, CDR2 FYNNEI. The full variable domain, its missing parts supplied by reference TRBV2 and TRBJ2-1, is EPEVTQTPSHQVTQMGQEVILRCVPISNHLYFYWYRQILGQKVEFLVSFYNNEISEKSEIFDDQFSVERPDGSNFTLKIRSTKLEDSAMYFCASQRLVYNEQFFGPGTRLTVL.

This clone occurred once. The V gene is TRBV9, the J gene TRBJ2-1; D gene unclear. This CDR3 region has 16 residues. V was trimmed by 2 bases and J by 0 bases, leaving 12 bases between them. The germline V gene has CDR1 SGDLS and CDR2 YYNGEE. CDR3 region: CASSVETLSSYNEQFF. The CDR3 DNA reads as TGTGCCAGCAGCGTCGAGACTCTCAGCTCCTACAATGAGCAGTTCTTC.

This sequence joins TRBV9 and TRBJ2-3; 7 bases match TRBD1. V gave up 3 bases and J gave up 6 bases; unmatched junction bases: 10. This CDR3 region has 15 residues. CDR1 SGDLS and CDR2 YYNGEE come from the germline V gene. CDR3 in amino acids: CASSDLVGGRDTQYF. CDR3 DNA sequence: TGTGCCAGCAGCGATCTGGTAGGGGGCAGGGATACGCAGTATTTT.

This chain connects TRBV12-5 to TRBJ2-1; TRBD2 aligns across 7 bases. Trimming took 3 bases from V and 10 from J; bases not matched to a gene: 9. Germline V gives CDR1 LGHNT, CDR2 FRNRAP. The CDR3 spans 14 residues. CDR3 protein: CASGFGSGADEQFF. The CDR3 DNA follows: TGTGCTAGTGGTTTTGGCAGCGGGGCGGACGAGCAGTTCTTC. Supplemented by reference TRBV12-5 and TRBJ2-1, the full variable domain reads DARVTQTPRHKVTEMGQEVTMRCQPILGHNTVFWYRQTMMQGLELLAYFRNRAPLDDSGMPKDRFSAEMPDATLATLKIQPSEPRDSAVYFCASGFGSGADEQFFGPGTRLTVL.

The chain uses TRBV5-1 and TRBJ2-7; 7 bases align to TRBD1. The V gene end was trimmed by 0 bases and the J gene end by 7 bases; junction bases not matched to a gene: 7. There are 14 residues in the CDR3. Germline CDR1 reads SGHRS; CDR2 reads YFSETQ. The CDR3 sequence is CASSLGQGLEEQYF. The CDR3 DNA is TGCGCCAGCAGCTTGGGACAGGGCTTGGAGGAGCAGTACTTC.

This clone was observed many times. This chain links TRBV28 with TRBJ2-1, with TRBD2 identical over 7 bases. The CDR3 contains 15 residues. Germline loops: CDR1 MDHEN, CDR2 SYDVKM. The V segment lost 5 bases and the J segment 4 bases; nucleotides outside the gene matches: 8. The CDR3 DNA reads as TGTGCCAGCAGTCCGCGACTAGCTATTTACAATGAGCAGTTCTTC. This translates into CASSPRLAIYNEQFF.

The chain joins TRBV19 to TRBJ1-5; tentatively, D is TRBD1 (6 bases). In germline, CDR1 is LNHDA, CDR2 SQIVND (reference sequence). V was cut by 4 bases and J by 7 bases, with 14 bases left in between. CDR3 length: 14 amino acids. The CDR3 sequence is CASSNGPGGQPQHF. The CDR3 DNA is TGTGCCAGTAGTAACGGTCCGGGGGGCCAGCCCCAGCATTTT. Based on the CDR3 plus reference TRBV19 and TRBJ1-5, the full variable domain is DGGITQSPKYLFRKEGQNVTLSCEQNLNHDAMYWYRQDPGQGLRLIYYSQIVNDFQKGDIAEGYSVSREKKESFPLTVTSAQKNPTAFYLCASSNGPGGQPQHFGDGTRLSIL.

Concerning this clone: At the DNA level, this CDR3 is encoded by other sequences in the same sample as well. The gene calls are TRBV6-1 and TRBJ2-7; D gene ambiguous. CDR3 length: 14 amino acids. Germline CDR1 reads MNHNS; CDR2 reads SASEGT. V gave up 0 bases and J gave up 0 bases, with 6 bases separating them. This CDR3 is CASSEAHSSYEQYF. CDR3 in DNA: TGTGCCAGCAGTGAAGCCCACAGCTCCTACGAGCAGTACTTC.

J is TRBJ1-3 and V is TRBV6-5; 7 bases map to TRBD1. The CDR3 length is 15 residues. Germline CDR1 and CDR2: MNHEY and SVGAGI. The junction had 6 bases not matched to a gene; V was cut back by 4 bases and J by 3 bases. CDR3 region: CASSSLGGVGNTIYF. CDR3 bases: TGTGCCAGCAGTTCTTTAGGGGGCGTTGGAAACACCATATATTTT.

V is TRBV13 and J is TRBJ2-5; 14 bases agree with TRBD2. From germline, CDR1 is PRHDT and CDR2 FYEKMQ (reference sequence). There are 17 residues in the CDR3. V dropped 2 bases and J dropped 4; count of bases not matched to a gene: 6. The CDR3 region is CASSLSGLAGVGETQYF. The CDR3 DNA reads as TGTGCCAGCAGCTTATCGGGACTAGCGGGAGTAGGAGAGACCCAGTACTTC.